This TCR beta chain originates from a study of cytomegalovirus exposure and HLA in healthy donors. Regarding the study as a whole: The study carried out a later analysis of TCR beta sequences. It associated some 18,000 of them with specific HLA alleles at a false discovery rate of 0.05. Later, an analysis found that common viral pathogens appeared to be linked with several of the most significant clusters. From TCR beta sequences, most subjects' HLA-A and HLA-B alleles were reportedly predicted accurately.

In this sample, this clone turned up once. Antigen: not known. In the PCR, 60 Vbeta and 13 Jbeta primers were used. Profiling relied on immunoSEQ multiplex PCR, and the TCRdb table lists in-frame clones only, not all of them. The top ten clones hold approximately 8.3% of a sample with about 140,000 clones, around 85% of them seen once. From germline, CDR1 is MDHEN and CDR2 SYDVKM. This CDR3 region has 12 residues. Trimming pared 4 bases from V and 2 bases from J, leaving 6 bases between. Sample: PBMCs. The clonotype comes from a woman aged 45-65 years in good health and CMV-seropositive. The chain uses TRBV28 and TRBJ2-7, with D unresolved. CDR3 loop: CASSYSTYEQYF. For the CDR3, the DNA is TGTGCCAGCAGTTACAGTACCTACGAGCAGTACTTC. The full variable domain, rest sourced from reference TRBV28 and TRBJ2-7, is DVKVTQSSRYLVKRTGEKVFLECVQDMDHENMFWYRQDPGLGLRLIYFSYDVKMKEKGDIPEGYSVSREKKERFSLILESASTNQTSMYLCASSYSTYEQYFGPGTRLTVT.